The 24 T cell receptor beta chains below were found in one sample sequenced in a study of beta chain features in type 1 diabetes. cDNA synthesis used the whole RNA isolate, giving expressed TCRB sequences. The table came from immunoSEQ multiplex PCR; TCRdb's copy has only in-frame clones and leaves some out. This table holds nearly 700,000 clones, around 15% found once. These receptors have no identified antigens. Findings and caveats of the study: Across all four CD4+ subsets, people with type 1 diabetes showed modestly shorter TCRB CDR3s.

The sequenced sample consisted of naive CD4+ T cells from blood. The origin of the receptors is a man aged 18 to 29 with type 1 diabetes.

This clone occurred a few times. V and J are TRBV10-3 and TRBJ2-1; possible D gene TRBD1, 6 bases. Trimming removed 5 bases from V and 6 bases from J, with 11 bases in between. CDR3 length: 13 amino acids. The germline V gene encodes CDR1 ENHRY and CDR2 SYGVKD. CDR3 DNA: TGTGCCATCAGTCCCCGGACAGCCAATGAGCAGTTCTTC. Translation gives CAISPRTANEQFF.

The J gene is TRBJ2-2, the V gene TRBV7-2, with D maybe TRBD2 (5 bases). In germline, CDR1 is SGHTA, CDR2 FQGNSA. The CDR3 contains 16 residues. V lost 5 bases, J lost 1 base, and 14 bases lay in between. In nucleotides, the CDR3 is TGTGCCAGCAGCATCCTCGGGGTAGTGAACACCGGGGAGCTGTTTTTT. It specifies CASSILGVVNTGELFF.

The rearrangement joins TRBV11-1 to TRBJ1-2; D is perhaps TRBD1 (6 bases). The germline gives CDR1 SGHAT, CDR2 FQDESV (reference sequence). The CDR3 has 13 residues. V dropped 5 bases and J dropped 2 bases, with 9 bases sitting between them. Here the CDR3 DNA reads TGTGCCAGCAGCCAGGACAGAAACTATGGCTACACCTTC. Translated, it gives CASSQDRNYGYTF.

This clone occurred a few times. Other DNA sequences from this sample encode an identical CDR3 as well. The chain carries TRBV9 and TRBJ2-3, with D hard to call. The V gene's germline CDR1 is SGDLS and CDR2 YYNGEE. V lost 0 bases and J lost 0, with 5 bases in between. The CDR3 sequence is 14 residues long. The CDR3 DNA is TGTGCCAGCAGCGTAGTACTAAGCACAGATACGCAGTATTTT. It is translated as CASSVVLSTDTQYF. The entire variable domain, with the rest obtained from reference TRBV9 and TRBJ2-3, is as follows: DSGVTQTPKHLITATGQRVTLRCSPRSGDLSVYWYQQSLDQGLQFLIQYYNGEERAKGNILERFSAQQFPDLHSELNLSSLELGDSALYFCASSVVLSTDTQYFGPGTRLTVL.

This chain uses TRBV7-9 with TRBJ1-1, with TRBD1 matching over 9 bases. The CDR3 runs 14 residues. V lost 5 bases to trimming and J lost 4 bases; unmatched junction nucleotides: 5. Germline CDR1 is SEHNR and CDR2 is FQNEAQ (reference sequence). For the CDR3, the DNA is TGTGCCAGCAGCCCCACAGGGGGCGGCACTGAAGCTTTCTTT. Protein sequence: CASSPTGGGTEAFF.

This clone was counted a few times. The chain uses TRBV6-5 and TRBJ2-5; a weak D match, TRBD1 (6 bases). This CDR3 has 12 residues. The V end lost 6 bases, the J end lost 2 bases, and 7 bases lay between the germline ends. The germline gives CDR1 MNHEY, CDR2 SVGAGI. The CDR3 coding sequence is TGTGCCAGCAGGGGGGCTCAAGAGACCCAGTACTTC. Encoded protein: CASRGAQETQYF.

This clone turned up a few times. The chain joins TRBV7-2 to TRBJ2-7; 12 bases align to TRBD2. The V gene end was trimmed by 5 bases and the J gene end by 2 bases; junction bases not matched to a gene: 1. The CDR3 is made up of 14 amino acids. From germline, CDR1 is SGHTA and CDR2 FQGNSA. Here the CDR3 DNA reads TGTGCCAGCAGCAGGACTAGCGGGACCTACGAGCAGTACTTC. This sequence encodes CASSRTSGTYEQYF.

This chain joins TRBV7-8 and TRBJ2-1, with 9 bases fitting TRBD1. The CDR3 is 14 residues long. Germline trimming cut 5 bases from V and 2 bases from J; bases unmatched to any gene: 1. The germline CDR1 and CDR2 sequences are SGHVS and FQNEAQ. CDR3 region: CASSRTGAYNEQFF. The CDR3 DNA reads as TGTGCCAGCAGCCGGACAGGGGCCTACAATGAGCAGTTCTTC.

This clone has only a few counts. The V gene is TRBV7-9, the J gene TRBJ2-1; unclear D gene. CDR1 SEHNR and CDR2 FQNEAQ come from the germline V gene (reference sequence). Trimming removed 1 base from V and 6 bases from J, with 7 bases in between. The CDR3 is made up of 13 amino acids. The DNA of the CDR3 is TGTGCCAGCAGCTTAGATGGGGTCAATGAGCAGTTCTTC. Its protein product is CASSLDGVNEQFF.

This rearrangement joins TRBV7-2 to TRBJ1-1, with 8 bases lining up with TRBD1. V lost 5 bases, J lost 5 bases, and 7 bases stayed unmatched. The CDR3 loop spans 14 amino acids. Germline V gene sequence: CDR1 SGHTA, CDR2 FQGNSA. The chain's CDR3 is CASSRGDRWTEAFF. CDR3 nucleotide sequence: TGTGCCAGCAGCCGGGGGGACAGGTGGACTGAAGCTTTCTTT.

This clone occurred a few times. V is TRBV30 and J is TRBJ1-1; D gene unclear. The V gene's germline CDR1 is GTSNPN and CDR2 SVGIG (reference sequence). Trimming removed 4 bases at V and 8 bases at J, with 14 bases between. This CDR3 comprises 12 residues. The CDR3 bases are TGTGCCTGGATTCCTAGGATAGGAGAAGCTTTCTTT. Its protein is CAWIPRIGEAFF.

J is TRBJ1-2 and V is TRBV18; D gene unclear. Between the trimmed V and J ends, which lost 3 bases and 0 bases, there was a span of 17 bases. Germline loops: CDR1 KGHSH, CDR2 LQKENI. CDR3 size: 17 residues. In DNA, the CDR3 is TGTGCCAGCTCACCGACGGCTTTAGCCGAAACTAACTATGGCTACACCTTC. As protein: CASSPTALAETNYGYTF.

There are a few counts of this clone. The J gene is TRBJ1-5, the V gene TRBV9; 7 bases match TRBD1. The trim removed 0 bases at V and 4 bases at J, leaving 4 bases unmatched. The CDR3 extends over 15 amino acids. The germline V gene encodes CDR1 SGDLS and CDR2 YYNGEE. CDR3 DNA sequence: TGTGCCAGCAGCGTAGTGGGGGGACAGAATCAGCCCCAGCATTTT. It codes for CASSVVGGQNQPQHF.

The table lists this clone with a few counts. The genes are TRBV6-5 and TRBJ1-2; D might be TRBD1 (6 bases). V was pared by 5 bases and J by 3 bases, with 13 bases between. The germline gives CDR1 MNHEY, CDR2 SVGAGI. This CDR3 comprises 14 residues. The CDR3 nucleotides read TGTGCCAGCAGTATACAGGGAGGGGACTATGGCTACACCTTC. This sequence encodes CASSIQGGDYGYTF.

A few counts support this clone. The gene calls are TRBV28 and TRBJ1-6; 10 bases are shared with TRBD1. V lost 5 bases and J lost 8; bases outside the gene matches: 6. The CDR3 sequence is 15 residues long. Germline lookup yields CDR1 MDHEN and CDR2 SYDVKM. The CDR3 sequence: CASSHAGTGDSPLHF. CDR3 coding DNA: TGTGCCAGCAGTCACGCCGGGACAGGGGATTCACCCCTCCACTTT.

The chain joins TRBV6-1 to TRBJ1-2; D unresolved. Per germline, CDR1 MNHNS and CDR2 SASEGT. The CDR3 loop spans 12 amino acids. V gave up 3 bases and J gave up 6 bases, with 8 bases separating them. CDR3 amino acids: CASSDGRHGYTF. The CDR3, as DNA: TGTGCCAGCAGTGACGGCAGACATGGCTACACCTTC.

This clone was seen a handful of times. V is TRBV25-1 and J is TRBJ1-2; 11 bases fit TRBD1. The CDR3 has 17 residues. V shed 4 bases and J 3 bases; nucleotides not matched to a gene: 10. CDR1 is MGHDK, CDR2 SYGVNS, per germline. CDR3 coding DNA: TGTGCCAGCAGTGCAGCCTCAGGGACAGGGGGTGACTATGGCTACACCTTC. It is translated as CASSAASGTGGDYGYTF.

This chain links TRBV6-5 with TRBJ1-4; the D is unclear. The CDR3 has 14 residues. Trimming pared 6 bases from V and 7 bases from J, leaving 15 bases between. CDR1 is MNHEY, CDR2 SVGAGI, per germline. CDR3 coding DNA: TGTGCCAGCAGCTTGGGGAGGGTTAGTGAAAAACTGTTTTTT. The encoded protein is CASSLGRVSEKLFF.

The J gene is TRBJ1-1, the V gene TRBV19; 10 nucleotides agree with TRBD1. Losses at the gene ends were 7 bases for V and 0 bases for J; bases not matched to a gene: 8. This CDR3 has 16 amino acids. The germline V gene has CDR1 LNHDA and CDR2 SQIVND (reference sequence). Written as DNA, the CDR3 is TGTGCCAGTACGAGAGGGACAGGGGAAGTGAACACTGAAGCTTTCTTT. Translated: CASTRGTGEVNTEAFF.

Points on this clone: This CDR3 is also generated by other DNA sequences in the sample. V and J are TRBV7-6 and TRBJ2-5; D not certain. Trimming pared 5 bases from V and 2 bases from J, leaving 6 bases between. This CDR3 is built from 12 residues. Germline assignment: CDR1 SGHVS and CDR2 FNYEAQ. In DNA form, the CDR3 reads TGTGCCAGCAGCCGTGGTCAAGAGACCCAGTACTTC. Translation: CASSRGQETQYF.

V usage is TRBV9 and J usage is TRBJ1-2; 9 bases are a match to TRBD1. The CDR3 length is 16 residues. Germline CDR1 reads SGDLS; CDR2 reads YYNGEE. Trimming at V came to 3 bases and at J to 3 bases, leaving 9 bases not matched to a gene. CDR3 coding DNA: TGTGCCAGCAGCGGGGGGACAGGGTCAAGGGACTATGGCTACACCTTC. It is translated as CASSGGTGSRDYGYTF.

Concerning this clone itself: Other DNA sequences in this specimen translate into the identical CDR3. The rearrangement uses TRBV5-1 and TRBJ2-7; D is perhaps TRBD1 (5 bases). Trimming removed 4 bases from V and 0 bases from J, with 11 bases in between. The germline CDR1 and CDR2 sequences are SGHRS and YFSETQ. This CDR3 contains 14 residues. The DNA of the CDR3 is TGCGCCAGCAGCCGTACAGGTACCTCCTACGAGCAGTACTTC. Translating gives CASSRTGTSYEQYF.

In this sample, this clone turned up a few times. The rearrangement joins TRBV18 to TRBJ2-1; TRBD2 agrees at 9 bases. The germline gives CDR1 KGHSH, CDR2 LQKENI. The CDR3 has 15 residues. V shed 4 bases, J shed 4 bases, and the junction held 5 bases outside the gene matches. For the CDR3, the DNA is TGTGCCAGCTCACAAACTAGCGGGCCTTACAATGAGCAGTTCTTC. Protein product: CASSQTSGPYNEQFF.

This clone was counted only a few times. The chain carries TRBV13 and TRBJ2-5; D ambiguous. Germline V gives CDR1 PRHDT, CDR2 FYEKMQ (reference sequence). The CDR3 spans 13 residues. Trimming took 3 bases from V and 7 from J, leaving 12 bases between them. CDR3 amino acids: CASSFRPEGTQYF. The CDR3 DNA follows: TGTGCCAGCAGCTTCCGGCCCGAAGGGACCCAGTACTTC.